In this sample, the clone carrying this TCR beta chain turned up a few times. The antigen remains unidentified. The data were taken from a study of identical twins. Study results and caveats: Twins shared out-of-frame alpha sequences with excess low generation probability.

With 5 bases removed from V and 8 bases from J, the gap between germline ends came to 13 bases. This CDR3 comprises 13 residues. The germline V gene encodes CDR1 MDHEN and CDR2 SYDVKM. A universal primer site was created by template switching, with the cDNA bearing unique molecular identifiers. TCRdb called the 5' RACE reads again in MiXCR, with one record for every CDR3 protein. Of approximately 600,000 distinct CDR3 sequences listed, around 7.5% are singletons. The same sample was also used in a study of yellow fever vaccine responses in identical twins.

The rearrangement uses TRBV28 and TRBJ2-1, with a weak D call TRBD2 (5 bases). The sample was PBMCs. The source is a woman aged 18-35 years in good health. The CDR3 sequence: CASSPGVGYEQFF. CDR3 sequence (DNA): TGTGCCAGCAGTCCCGGGGTAGGCTATGAGCAGTTCTTC.